This T cell receptor beta chain comes out of a study of cytomegalovirus exposure and HLA in healthy donors. Healthy donors of bone marrow made up the group. Primers included in the PCR were 60 Vbeta and 13 Jbeta primers. Assay used: immunoSEQ multiplex PCR; TCRdb lists only in-frame clones, some missing. Among 150,000 to 200,000 clones, around 78% were seen once, and the ten largest hold approximately 2%. V lost 4 bases to trimming and J lost 4 bases; unmatched junction nucleotides: 7. CDR3 size: 15 residues. Germline V CDR1 and CDR2: MNHNS, SASEGT. The clonotype originates from a man aged 30 to 45 in good health and CMV-seronegative. The gene calls are TRBV6-1 and TRBJ2-7; 10 bases map to TRBD1. The sample comprised PBMCs. CDR3 loop: CASSVGWTGGYEQYF. Here the CDR3 DNA reads TGTGCCAGCAGTGTGGGTTGGACAGGGGGGTACGAGCAGTACTTC.